The 2 T cell receptor beta chains given below trace back to one sample, sequenced in a study of shared clonotypes between healthy human individuals. Generated by immunoSEQ multiplex PCR, the TCRdb table keeps only in-frame clones and is missing some. Of some 2,500,000 clones listed, roughly 90% are singletons. Sequencing was done on a sample of naive CD4+ T cells from PBMCs. As for subset: CD45RA+ positively selected. These receptors were obtained from a man aged 18 to 30 in good health. Some clones in this sample may be carry-over from other donors' samples.

The rearrangement uses TRBV5-6 and TRBJ2-1, with D perhaps given as TRBD1 or TRBD2 (5 bases each). CDR3 length: 13 amino acids. Trimming took off 1 base at V and 9 bases at J, with 11 bases between the two ends. CDR1 SGHDT and CDR2 YYEEEE come from the germline V gene. This CDR3 reads CASSLMAGTEQFF. The CDR3 DNA is TGTGCCAGCAGCTTGATGGCAGGGACTGAGCAGTTCTTC.

The chain couples TRBV5-1 to TRBJ2-1; 9 bases map to TRBD2. Per germline, CDR1 SGHRS and CDR2 YFSETQ. V trimming: 4 bases; J trimming: 6 bases; junction bases outside the gene matches: 8. The CDR3 has 15 residues. The CDR3 sequence: CASSPRGGPGNEQFF. DNA for the CDR3: TGCGCCAGCAGCCCGCGGGGGGGGCCTGGCAATGAGCAGTTCTTC.